This TCR beta chain was retrieved from a study of beta chain features in type 1 diabetes. General study findings and limits: A pattern of fewer insertions and more deletions at VDJ junctions was seen in type 1 diabetes patients.

One heparinised blood draw, averaging approximately 0.11 L, came from each donor. Sequencing targeted expressed TCRB transcripts, as all isolated RNA had been reverse transcribed. Profiling relied on immunoSEQ multiplex PCR, and the TCRdb table lists in-frame clones only, not all of them. The table has 600,000 to 650,000 clones, roughly a sixth seen once. The table lists this clone with a few counts. Its antigen remains unidentified. Other DNA sequences in this specimen translate into the identical CDR3. The CDR3 has 15 residues. The J segment lost 2 bases and the V segment lost 5 bases, leaving 3 bases of the junction unmatched. Germline lookup yields CDR1 MDHEN and CDR2 SYDVKM.

The sequenced sample was naive CD4+ T cells from blood. This TCR was sampled from a man in his late teens or twenties in good health. V gene TRBV28 combines with J gene TRBJ2-1; TRBD1 matches 10 bases. Written as DNA, the CDR3 is TGTGCCAGCAGTCCCGGGACAGGGGCCTACAATGAGCAGTTCTTC. This sequence encodes CASSPGTGAYNEQFF.